Presented here are 21 T cell receptor beta chains from one specimen sequenced in a study of blood T cell repertoires in COVID-19. The data were produced by immunoSEQ multiplex PCR, yet TCRdb's version contains in-frame clones alone and is incomplete. The data show about 200,000 clones, approximately 80% seen once. Source material: PBMCs or T cells enriched from blood (not recorded which). Every receptor here comes from a man aged 40-55 years who had recovered from COVID-19.

V is TRBV4-2 and J is TRBJ2-6; TRBD1 is a possible D gene (5 bases). Germline values: CDR1 LGHNA, CDR2 YNFKEQ. This CDR3 comprises 15 residues. V gave up 4 bases and J gave up 2 bases, with 9 bases separating them. For the CDR3, the DNA is TGTGCCAGCAGCCCCCCGGACACTGGGGCCAACGTCCTGACTTTC. Translated: CASSPPDTGANVLTF.

The chain is built from TRBV3-1 (or the pseudogene TRBV3-2) and TRBJ2-5; D unresolved. This CDR3 comprises 13 residues. Trimming removed 1 base from V and 2 bases from J, with 5 bases in between. Germline V lookup: CDR1 LGHDT, CDR2 YNNKEL (reference sequence). CDR3: CASSQAGQETQYF. CDR3 nucleotide sequence: TGTGCCAGCAGCCAAGCGGGTCAAGAGACCCAGTACTTC.

V and J are TRBV10-3 and TRBJ1-2; 9 nucleotides line up with TRBD1. With 3 bases clipped from V and 5 bases from J, the junction kept 7 bases outside the gene matches. The CDR3 loop spans 15 amino acids. In germline, CDR1 is ENHRY, CDR2 SYGVKD. The CDR3 DNA reads as TGTGCCATCAGTGACCCGGGACAGGGAATGTATGGCTACACCTTC. Translating it yields CAISDPGQGMYGYTF.

This clone was picked up one time. V is TRBV11-2 and J is TRBJ1-5; D unresolved. The V gene's germline CDR1 is SGHAT and CDR2 FQNNGV. CDR3 length: 14 residues. V dropped 5 bases and J dropped 6 bases, with 14 bases sitting between them. CDR3 in amino acids: CASSPRAGGQPQHF. CDR3 DNA: TGTGCCAGCAGCCCCCGCGCTGGAGGTCAGCCCCAGCATTTT.

The chain employs TRBV4-2 and TRBJ1-2; tentatively, D is TRBD1 (6 bases). CDR3 length: 17 residues. Per the germline V gene, CDR1 is LGHNA and CDR2 is YNFKEQ. V gave up 3 bases and J gave up 3 bases, with 20 bases separating them. The CDR3, as DNA: TGTGCCAGCAGCCACCTCTCTCTTGGGGAGGGGGACTATGGCTACACCTTC. This codes for CASSHLSLGEGDYGYTF.

The V call is TRBV3-1 (or the pseudogene TRBV3-2), the J call TRBJ1-2, with TRBD1 matching 9 bases. V lost 4 bases to trimming and J lost 5 bases; unmatched junction nucleotides: 2. The CDR3 loop spans 13 amino acids. Germline-derived CDR1 and CDR2 are LGHDT and YNNKEL (reference sequence). The CDR3 DNA reads TGTGCCAGCAGCCCCGGGACAGGGTATGGCTACACCTTC. Encoded protein: CASSPGTGYGYTF.

The chain joins TRBV7-2 to TRBJ2-7, with 7 bases lining up with TRBD2. Germline CDR1 SGHTA, CDR2 FQGNSA. This CDR3 region has 13 residues. Trimming cost V 5 bases and J 3 bases; bases outside gene matches: 4. CDR3 coding DNA: TGTGCCAGCAGCCCCTCTAGCGGCTACGAGCAGTACGTC. This encodes CASSPSSGYEQYV.

J is TRBJ2-6 and V is TRBV18, with 8 bases that match TRBD2. The length of the CDR3 is 18 residues. Germline loops: CDR1 KGHSH, CDR2 LQKENI. The trim removed 0 bases at V and 0 bases at J, leaving 4 bases unmatched. The DNA for the CDR3 is TGTGCCAGCTCACCACCCAATAGCGGGGCCTCTGGGGCCAACGTCCTGACTTTC. Its protein product is CASSPPNSGASGANVLTF.

This chain connects TRBV19 to TRBJ2-7; 13 bases match TRBD2. V was clipped by 9 bases and J by 4 bases; unmatched bases: 9. Germline CDR1 LNHDA, CDR2 SQIVND (reference sequence). CDR3 length: 15 residues. CDR3 loop: CASGLAGAPRYEQYF. CDR3 nucleotide sequence: TGTGCCAGCGGACTAGCGGGAGCCCCAAGGTACGAGCAGTACTTC.

The V gene is TRBV2, the J gene TRBJ1-6, with unresolved D. The CDR3 totals 15 residues. Germline CDR1 is SNHLY and CDR2 is FYNNEI. Trimming shortened V by 0 bases and J by 6 bases, and 9 bases separated the two germline ends. The CDR3 nucleotides read TGTGCCAGCAGTGAAGCTTGGGCCAGTAATTCACCCCTCCACTTT. As protein: CASSEAWASNSPLHF.

This chain links TRBV5-1 with TRBJ1-1, with D perhaps TRBD1 (6 bases). V dropped 4 bases and J dropped 3 bases, with 13 bases sitting between them. Germline values: CDR1 SGHRS, CDR2 YFSETQ. The CDR3 totals 14 residues. The CDR3 bases are TGCGCCAGCAGCGAACAGGGTATCGACACTGAAGCTTTCTTT. Its protein is CASSEQGIDTEAFF. The full variable domain, with the rest looked up from reference TRBV5-1 and TRBJ1-1, is KAGVTQTPRYLIKTRGQQVTLSCSPISGHRSVSWYQQTPGQGLQFLFEYFSETQRNKGNFPGRFSGRQFSNSRSEMNVSTLELGDSALYLCASSEQGIDTEAFFGQGTRLTVV.

The J gene is TRBJ2-4, the V gene TRBV30, with TRBD2 matching over 7 bases. The V gene end was trimmed by 0 bases and the J gene end by 2 bases; junction bases not matched to a gene: 7. This CDR3 region has 16 residues. Germline-derived CDR1 and CDR2 are GTSNPN and SVGIG (reference sequence). CDR3: CAWSVRGGGTKNIQYF. The CDR3, as DNA: TGTGCCTGGAGTGTACGCGGGGGAGGGACCAAAAACATTCAGTACTTC.

This rearrangement joins TRBV10-3 to TRBJ2-1; 13 bases are a match to TRBD2. After removal of 4 bases from V and 7 bases from J, the junction contained 7 bases not matched to a gene. Germline lookup yields CDR1 ENHRY and CDR2 SYGVKD. The CDR3 extends over 16 amino acids. The CDR3 sequence is CAISVGTSGKSNEQFF. The CDR3 DNA reads as TGTGCCATCAGTGTAGGGACTAGCGGGAAAAGTAATGAGCAGTTCTTC.

The chain carries TRBV9 and TRBJ1-6, with a possible D match to TRBD1 (5 bases). With 0 bases removed from V and 4 bases from J, the gap between germline ends came to 11 bases. CDR3 length: 16 amino acids. Germline CDR1 reads SGDLS; CDR2 reads YYNGEE. The CDR3 is CASSVDGGAYNSPLHF. The DNA for the CDR3 is TGTGCCAGCAGCGTAGACGGGGGAGCTTATAATTCACCCCTCCACTTT.

This clone came up a few times. J is TRBJ1-5 and V is TRBV2; TRBD1 matches 12 bases. Germline CDR1 SNHLY, CDR2 FYNNEI. The length of the CDR3 is 14 residues. With V trimmed by 7 bases and J by 5 bases, 3 bases remained unmatched. DNA for the CDR3: TGTGCCAGCATCCGGGACAGGGGGCATCAGCCCCAGCATTTT. Residues: CASIRDRGHQPQHF.

The chain carries TRBV2 and TRBJ1-2, with a weak D call TRBD1 (6 bases). CDR3 length: 15 residues. Trimming pared 6 bases from V and 0 bases from J, leaving 14 bases between. Per the germline V gene, CDR1 is SNHLY and CDR2 is FYNNEI. DNA of the CDR3: TGTGCCAGCAGGGTAAACAGGGAAGCTAACTATGGCTACACCTTC. As protein: CASRVNREANYGYTF.

V gene TRBV20-1 combines with J gene TRBJ1-2, with D maybe TRBD1 (5 bases). The V end lost 5 bases, the J end lost 7 bases, and 11 bases lay between the germline ends. Germline CDR1 reads DFQATT; CDR2 reads SNEGSKA (reference sequence). The length of the CDR3 is 11 residues. The CDR3 reads CSAGWTTGYTF. The CDR3 DNA reads as TGCAGTGCTGGCTGGACAACTGGCTACACCTTC.

The rearrangement joins TRBV5-5 to TRBJ2-1; 10 positions match TRBD2. Germline V gene sequence: CDR1 SGHKS, CDR2 YYEKEE (reference sequence). J gave up 8 bases and V 0 bases, and 8 bases lay outside the gene matches. The CDR3 loop spans 16 amino acids. This CDR3 is CASSLDLAGVAHEQFF. CDR3 nucleotides: TGTGCCAGCAGCTTGGATCTAGCGGGAGTTGCCCATGAGCAGTTCTTC.

The chain couples TRBV5-4 to TRBJ2-3, with TRBD1 matching over 8 bases. The V segment lost 4 bases and the J segment 11 bases; nucleotides outside the gene matches: 12. In germline, CDR1 is SGHNT, CDR2 YYREEE (reference sequence). This CDR3 comprises 14 residues. DNA of the CDR3: TGTGCCAGCAGCCAGGGGACAGGTGGGATTATGCAGTATTTT. Translating gives CASSQGTGGIMQYF.

This chain's CDR3 is CASSGGLAASTDTQYF. The CDR3, as DNA: TGTGCCAGCAGCGGGGGACTAGCGGCTAGCACAGATACGCAGTATTTT. The chain links TRBV9 to TRBJ2-3; 11 bases agree with TRBD2. Trimming cost V 3 bases and J 0 bases; bases outside gene matches: 3. The CDR3 covers 16 residues. Germline V gene sequence: CDR1 SGDLS, CDR2 YYNGEE.

CDR3 loop: CASSYLGAGGPRETQYF. The CDR3 DNA follows: TGTGCCAGCAGTTACTTAGGCGCGGGAGGGCCGCGTGAGACCCAGTACTTC. The rearrangement joins TRBV6-2 or TRBV6-3 to TRBJ2-5, with 9 nucleotides matching TRBD2. The CDR3 totals 17 residues. From germline, CDR1 is MNHEY and CDR2 SVGEGT. Unmatched junction bases numbered 11, after V lost 1 base and J lost 5 bases.